These T cell receptor beta chains were read from a single sample in a study of shared clonotypes between healthy human individuals. Data came from immunoSEQ multiplex PCR; TCRdb stores just in-frame clones and leaves some out. The table includes 550,000 to 700,000 clones, 73% detected once. Sequences were obtained from memory CD4+ T cells sorted from blood. All receptors derive from a woman aged 25 to 39 in good health. CDR3s include the opening cysteine and the closing phenylalanine or tryptophan. The D gene is left open where the match is weak. Clone sizes are given selectively: once, few, many, or a class where the clone is expanded.

D: NA; J: TRBJ2-3; V: TRBV5-4; size: NA; CDR3: CASSLEISGARYTQYF; DNA: TGTGCCAGCAGCTTGGAAATTAGCGGAGCTCGCTATACGCAGTATTTT
D: TRBD2; J: TRBJ2-5; V: TRBV11-3; size: NA; CDR3: CASSFAGVETQYF; DNA: TGTGCCAGCAGTTTCGCGGGAGTAGAGACCCAGTACTTC
D: NA; J: TRBJ1-3; V: TRBV7-2; size: few; CDR3: CASSLGHSGNTIYF; DNA: TGTGCCAGCAGCTTAGGGCACTCTGGAAACACCATATATTTT
D: TRBD2; J: TRBJ2-7; V: TRBV28; size: NA; CDR3: CASRTSGPAYEQYF; DNA: TGTGCCAGCAGGACTAGCGGACCCGCCTACGAGCAGTACTTC
D: NA; J: TRBJ2-7; V: TRBV5-8; size: once; CDR3: CASSFDGSNEQYF; DNA: TGTGCCAGCAGCTTCGACGGGAGTAACGAGCAGTACTTC
D: TRBD2; J: TRBJ2-1; V: TRBV5-1; size: NA; CDR3: CASSLGRLAGEGNEQFF; DNA: TGCGCCAGCAGCCTAGGGCGTCTAGCGGGAGAGGGCAATGAGCAGTTCTTC
D: NA; J: TRBJ2-2; V: TRBV11-2; size: once; CDR3: CASNTGRSTGELFF; DNA: TGTGCCAGCAACACGGGCAGATCTACCGGGGAGCTGTTTTTT
D: NA; J: TRBJ2-7; V: TRBV7-9; size: many; CDR3: CASSLGPNPPYEQYF; DNA: TGTGCCAGCAGCTTAGGGCCAAACCCACCTTACGAGCAGTACTTC
D: TRBD2; J: TRBJ2-1; V: TRBV2; size: NA; CDR3: CASTKLAGGPNEQFF; DNA: TGTGCCAGCACCAAACTAGCGGGAGGGCCCAATGAGCAGTTCTTC
D: TRBD2; J: TRBJ2-7; V: TRBV18; size: few; CDR3: CASSRVLAGDSYEQYF; DNA: TGTGCCAGCTCGAGAGTACTAGCGGGGGACTCCTACGAGCAGTACTTC
D: TRBD2; J: TRBJ2-2; V: TRBV19; size: NA; CDR3: CASSIVVLAGETGELFF; DNA: TGTGCCAGTAGTATAGTCGTACTAGCGGGAGAGACCGGGGAGCTGTTTTTT
D: TRBD1; J: TRBJ1-3; V: TRBV19; size: NA; CDR3: CASSADRVGSGNTIYF; DNA: TGTGCCAGTAGTGCGGACAGGGTAGGCTCTGGAAACACCATATATTTT
D: NA; J: TRBJ2-7; V: TRBV7-3; size: NA; CDR3: CASSLPGGEQYF; DNA: TGTGCCAGCAGCTTACCAGGCGGCGAGCAGTACTTC
D: NA; J: TRBJ1-5; V: TRBV18; size: NA; CDR3: CASSSRQNNQPQHF; DNA: TGTGCCAGCTCATCCCGACAGAACAATCAGCCCCAGCATTTT
D: NA; J: TRBJ2-1; V: TRBV10-3; size: NA; CDR3: CAISGPIDEQFF; DNA: TGTGCCATCAGTGGCCCCATCGATGAGCAGTTCTTC
D: NA; J: TRBJ2-2; V: TRBV28; size: NA; CDR3: CASSGTLNTGELFF; DNA: TGTGCCAGCAGTGGGACTTTAAACACCGGGGAGCTGTTTTTT
D: NA; J: TRBJ2-7; V: TRBV13; size: NA; CDR3: CASSLAGVSYEQYF; DNA: TGTGCCAGCAGCCTCGCCGGGGTCTCCTACGAGCAGTACTTC
D: NA; J: TRBJ2-7; V: TRBV30; size: NA; CDR3: CAWSTSRAEQYF; DNA: TGTGCCTGGAGTACTAGCCGTGCCGAGCAGTACTTC
D: NA; J: TRBJ2-7; V: TRBV6-6; size: NA; CDR3: CASSYLAGTYEQYF; DNA: TGTGCCAGCAGTTACCTCGCAGGTACCTACGAGCAGTACTTC
D: NA; J: TRBJ2-7; V: TRBV2; size: NA; CDR3: CASKAGTGEQYF; DNA: TGTGCCAGCAAGGCAGGGACTGGGGAGCAGTACTTC
D: NA; J: TRBJ1-5; V: TRBV6-1; size: NA; CDR3: CATQGLGNQPQHF; DNA: TGTGCCACTCAGGGCTTAGGCAATCAGCCCCAGCATTTT
D: NA; J: TRBJ2-3; V: TRBV25-1; size: NA; CDR3: CASTDQSTDTQYF; DNA: TGTGCCAGCACCGACCAGAGCACAGATACGCAGTATTTT
D: NA; J: TRBJ1-1; V: TRBV18; size: NA; CDR3: CASSPQQATNTEAFF; DNA: TGTGCCAGCTCACCACAACAGGCTACGAACACTGAAGCTTTCTTT
D: NA; J: TRBJ2-2; V: TRBV5-1; size: NA; CDR3: CASSFGTPDTGELFF; DNA: TGCGCCAGCAGCTTCGGGACCCCGGACACCGGGGAGCTGTTTTTT
D: NA; J: TRBJ2-1; V: TRBV10-1; size: NA; CDR3: CASSESGLPEQFF; DNA: TGCGCCAGCAGTGAGTCGGGACTGCCAGAGCAGTTCTTC
D: NA; J: TRBJ2-2; V: TRBV14; size: NA; CDR3: CASSQDWEFGELFF; DNA: TGTGCCAGCAGCCAAGACTGGGAGTTCGGGGAGCTGTTTTTT
D: NA; J: TRBJ2-1; V: TRBV7-2; size: NA; CDR3: CASSNFKLNEQFF; DNA: TGTGCCAGCAGCAATTTTAAATTGAATGAGCAGTTCTTC
D: NA; J: TRBJ2-5; V: TRBV5-4; size: NA; CDR3: CASSPTPGARGAQYF; DNA: TGTGCCAGCAGCCCTACTCCGGGGGCCAGGGGAGCCCAGTACTTC
D: NA; J: TRBJ2-5; V: TRBV11-2; size: NA; CDR3: CASSAGLEETQYF; DNA: TGTGCCAGCAGCGCGGGTTTGGAAGAGACCCAGTACTTC
D: NA; J: TRBJ2-1; V: TRBV5-1; size: few; CDR3: CASSLGGDRNEQFF; DNA: TGCGCCAGCAGCTTGGGTGGGGACCGTAATGAGCAGTTCTTC
D: NA; J: TRBJ1-1; V: TRBV6-5; size: few; CDR3: CASSSSSGTAEAFF; DNA: TGTGCCAGCAGTTCATCCTCCGGGACTGCGGAAGCTTTCTTT
D: TRBD1; J: TRBJ2-2; V: TRBV7-9; size: NA; CDR3: CASSSTGGLLNTGELFF; DNA: TGTGCCAGCAGCTCGACAGGGGGCCTTCTGAACACCGGGGAGCTGTTTTTT
D: NA; J: TRBJ2-4; V: TRBV2; size: NA; CDR3: CASKGPQLAKNIQYF; DNA: TGTGCCAGCAAGGGCCCCCAATTAGCCAAAAACATTCAGTACTTC
D: NA; J: TRBJ1-1; V: TRBV19; size: NA; CDR3: CASSMDTTVEAFF; DNA: TGTGCCAGTAGTATGGACACGACAGTTGAAGCTTTCTTT
D: NA; J: TRBJ1-1; V: TRBV5-8; size: NA; CDR3: CASSSLGGSTEAFF; DNA: TGTGCCAGCAGCTCTTTGGGGGGTAGCACTGAAGCTTTCTTT
D: NA; J: TRBJ1-1; V: TRBV2; size: NA; CDR3: CASSSLMNTEAFF; DNA: TGTGCCAGCAGTTCCCTAATGAACACTGAAGCTTTCTTT
D: TRBD1; J: TRBJ1-3; V: TRBV10-3; size: few; CDR3: CAISGGQGAGNTIYF; DNA: TGTGCCATCAGTGGGGGACAGGGGGCTGGAAACACCATATATTTT
D: NA; J: TRBJ1-5; V: TRBV5-1; size: NA; CDR3: CASSPASNQPQHF; DNA: TGCGCCAGCAGTCCAGCTAGCAATCAGCCCCAGCATTTT
D: NA; J: TRBJ2-7; V: TRBV6-4; size: NA; CDR3: CASRGTKQYF; DNA: TGTGCCAGCAGAGGGACAAAGCAGTACTTC
D: NA; J: TRBJ1-1; V: TRBV4-1; size: NA; CDR3: CASRSHGETEAFF; DNA: TGCGCCAGCCGTAGCCACGGGGAGACTGAAGCTTTCTTT
D: NA; J: TRBJ1-1; V: TRBV10-3; size: NA; CDR3: CAISERGGMNTEAFF; DNA: TGTGCCATCAGTGAGCGGGGGGGAATGAACACTGAAGCTTTCTTT
D: NA; J: TRBJ1-2; V: TRBV6-6; size: NA; CDR3: CASTPGGYGYTF; DNA: TGTGCCAGCACCCCCGGGGGCTATGGCTACACCTTC
D: TRBD1; J: TRBJ2-7; V: TRBV23-1; size: NA; CDR3: CASSGTGAYEQYF; DNA: TGCGCCAGTTCGGGGACAGGGGCCTACGAGCAGTACTTC
D: NA; J: TRBJ1-2; V: TRBV28; size: NA; CDR3: CASSLGGQNYGYTF; DNA: TGTGCCAGCAGTTTGGGAGGACAGAACTATGGCTACACCTTC
D: TRBD1; J: TRBJ1-4; V: TRBV7-9; size: NA; CDR3: CASGATGTGIKWGEKLFF; DNA: TGTGCCAGCGGTGCTACGGGGACAGGGATCAAATGGGGTGAAAAACTGTTTTTT
D: NA; J: TRBJ2-1; V: TRBV15; size: NA; CDR3: CATSRAGPYNEQFF; DNA: TGTGCCACCAGCAGAGCAGGGCCCTACAATGAGCAGTTCTTC
D: NA; J: TRBJ2-4; V: TRBV6-1; size: NA; CDR3: CASSEALAKNIQYF; DNA: TGTGCCAGCAGTGAGGCACTAGCCAAAAACATTCAGTACTTC
D: TRBD2; J: TRBJ2-3; V: TRBV5-1; size: NA; CDR3: CASSFRASGGGTDTQYF; DNA: TGCGCCAGCAGCTTCAGGGCTAGCGGGGGAGGGACAGATACGCAGTATTTT
D: NA; J: TRBJ1-1; V: TRBV28; size: NA; CDR3: CASREWRDRLRAFF; DNA: TGTGCCAGCAGGGAATGGAGGGACCGCCTGAGGGCTTTCTTT
D: TRBD2; J: TRBJ2-5; V: TRBV5-1; size: NA; CDR3: CASSFSGTRETQYF; DNA: TGCGCCAGCAGCTTCAGCGGGACTCGAGAGACCCAGTACTTC
D: NA; J: TRBJ2-3; V: TRBV5-4; size: NA; CDR3: CASSPVPADTQYF; DNA: TGTGCCAGCAGCCCGGTCCCCGCAGATACGCAGTATTTT
D: NA; J: TRBJ2-1; V: TRBV7-2; size: few; CDR3: CASSFEVPNEQFF; DNA: TGTGCCAGCAGCTTTGAAGTTCCCAATGAGCAGTTCTTC
D: NA; J: TRBJ1-4; V: TRBV30; size: few; CDR3: CAWNVRANEKLFF; DNA: TGTGCCTGGAACGTGCGGGCTAATGAAAAACTGTTTTTT
D: NA; J: TRBJ2-7; V: TRBV5-5; size: NA; CDR3: CASSLQAYEQYF; DNA: TGTGCCAGCAGCTTACAGGCCTACGAGCAGTACTTC
D: TRBD2; J: TRBJ2-1; V: TRBV9; size: once; CDR3: CASSVGGTSVGNEQFF; DNA: TGTGCCAGCAGCGTCGGTGGGACTAGCGTGGGGAATGAGCAGTTCTTC
D: NA; J: TRBJ1-4; V: TRBV25-1; size: NA; CDR3: CASSEGGGNEKLFF; DNA: TGTGCCAGCAGTGAAGGTGGGGGTAATGAAAAACTGTTTTTT
D: NA; J: TRBJ1-5; V: TRBV6-5; size: NA; CDR3: CASSRGGIEPQHF; DNA: TGTGCCAGCAGCCGAGGGGGGATAGAGCCCCAGCATTTT
D: TRBD2; J: TRBJ2-3; V: TRBV7-3; size: few; CDR3: CASSLTSGSTDTQYF; DNA: TGTGCCAGCAGCTTAACTAGCGGGAGCACAGATACGCAGTATTTT